The 15 T cell receptor beta chains below were found in one sample sequenced in a study of blood T cell repertoires in COVID-19. Only in-frame clones appear in the TCRdb table, and some are missing; sequencing was by immunoSEQ multiplex PCR. Of about 100,000 clones listed, more than 75% are singletons. Sequenced input: peripheral blood. These receptors all stem from a man aged 25-45 years in a cohort sampled during active COVID-19.

J is TRBJ1-2 and V is TRBV21-1; the table assigns TRBD1, which was not confirmed against the DNA. TRBV21-1 is reported as a pseudogene. CDR3 size: 14 residues. CDR3 sequence: CASSKRRGHSGYTF. The CDR3 DNA follows: TGTGCCAGCAGCAAAAGGAGGGGGCACAGTGGCTACACCTTC.

V and J are TRBV19 and TRBJ2-1; TRBD2 matches 8 bases. CDR3 size: 17 residues. CDR1 and CDR2 from the germline V gene are LNHDA and SQIVND (reference sequence). The trim removed 7 bases at V and 1 base at J, leaving 12 bases unmatched. CDR3 amino acids: CASNPETGGASYNEQFF. CDR3 DNA sequence: TGTGCCAGTAATCCGGAGACCGGGGGGGCGTCCTACAATGAGCAGTTCTTC.

The chain joins TRBV11-2 to TRBJ2-7; TRBD2 might be the D (6 bases). This CDR3 has 14 residues. CDR1 is SGHAT, CDR2 FQNNGV, per germline. V was shortened by 0 bases and J by 3 bases, with 9 bases between the two germline ends. DNA for the CDR3: TGTGCCAGCAGCTTAGAGGGCGGGAACTACGAGCAGTACTTC. It yields the protein CASSLEGGNYEQYF.

The chain is built from TRBV27 and TRBJ2-5, with D perhaps matching TRBD2 (6 bases). This CDR3 has 13 residues. V was pared by 0 bases and J by 7 bases, with 9 bases between. CDR1 and CDR2 from the germline V gene are MNHEY and SMNVEV (reference sequence). The chain's CDR3 is CASSLSSGGTQYF. CDR3 in DNA: TGTGCCAGCAGTTTATCTTCCGGGGGGACCCAGTACTTC.

J is TRBJ2-7 and V is TRBV4-2, with 12 positions matching TRBD2. Germline V gene lookup returns CDR1 LGHNA and CDR2 YNFKEQ. The V and J ends lost 7 bases and 6 bases, in that order; junction bases with no gene match: 7. CDR3 length equals 14 residues. The CDR3 bases are TGTGCCAGCACCCCTCTAGCGGGGGGGCCCGAGCAGTACTTC. Translated: CASTPLAGGPEQYF.

The V and J genes are TRBV6-5 and TRBJ1-2; 8 bases match TRBD1. The CDR3 sequence is 13 residues long. Trimming at V came to 2 bases and at J to 7 bases, leaving 3 bases not matched to a gene. Germline CDR1 is MNHEY and CDR2 is SVGAGI. This chain's CDR3 is CASSYTDRVGYTF. Here the CDR3 DNA reads TGTGCCAGCAGTTACACGGACAGGGTTGGCTACACCTTC.

This clone has more than one count but fewer than ten. The rearrangement links TRBV30 to TRBJ1-1; D is undetermined. The CDR3 has 16 residues. Germline CDR1 GTSNPN, CDR2 SVGIG (reference sequence). Trimming stripped 2 bases from V and 4 bases from J, with 20 bases between. The CDR3: CAWSYTYPGGITEAFF. The CDR3, as DNA: TGTGCCTGGAGTTACACCTACCCCGGAGGGATCACTGAAGCTTTCTTT. Variable domain in full (rest from reference TRBV30 and TRBJ1-1): SQTIHQWPATLVQPVGSPLSLECTVEGTSNPNLYWYRQAAGRGLQLLFYSVGIGQISSEVPQNLSASRPQDRQFILSSKKLLLSDSGFYLCAWSYTYPGGITEAFFGQGTRLTVV.

The chain joins TRBV7-9 to TRBJ2-1; 9 nucleotides align to TRBD2. The ends lost 5 bases at V and 0 bases at J; junction bases unmatched: 5. The germline CDR1 and CDR2 sequences are SEHNR and FQNEAQ (reference sequence). The CDR3 is 16 residues long. The CDR3 coding sequence is TGTGCCAGCAGCGGTTGGACTAGCGACTCCTACAATGAGCAGTTCTTC. Translating gives CASSGWTSDSYNEQFF.

The rearrangement joins TRBV19 to TRBJ1-5, with a tentative D call TRBD1 (5 bases). Germline values: CDR1 LNHDA, CDR2 SQIVND (reference sequence). This CDR3 region has 14 residues. V lost 4 bases and J 5 bases, leaving 12 bases between the germline ends. The CDR3 spells CASSTGGRYQPQHF. DNA for the CDR3: TGTGCCAGTAGTACGGGGGGAAGATATCAGCCCCAGCATTTT.

V is TRBV2 and J is TRBJ2-1, with no clear D. Looked up from germline, CDR1 is SNHLY and CDR2 is FYNNEI. V was cut by 6 bases and J by 7 bases, with 10 bases left in between. The length of the CDR3 is 12 residues. The CDR3 sequence: CASSGSRNEQFF. The DNA of the CDR3 is TGTGCCAGCAGCGGTAGTCGGAATGAGCAGTTCTTC.

The chain employs TRBV18 and TRBJ2-7, with TRBD1 identical over 8 bases. The CDR3 spans 16 residues. Per the germline V gene, CDR1 is KGHSH and CDR2 is LQKENI. V lost 4 bases and J lost 0; bases outside the gene matches: 8. Written as DNA, the CDR3 is TGTGCCAGCTCACTGAGAGGACAGGGCAGCTCCTACGAGCAGTACTTC. As protein: CASSLRGQGSSYEQYF.

The chain couples TRBV2 to TRBJ2-7; possibly TRBD1 for D (5 bases). The CDR3 is 13 residues long. The ends were cut back, 9 bases at V and 0 bases at J, with 12 bases in the middle. In germline, CDR1 is SNHLY, CDR2 FYNNEI. CDR3 sequence: CASSRQPSYEQYF. The CDR3 DNA is TGTGCCAGTAGTAGACAGCCCTCCTACGAGCAGTACTTC.

The table lists this clone with a count of one. CDR3 coding DNA: TGTGCCACCACAGAGGGCCTTGGACAGACTAGCAATCAGCCCCAGCATTTT. Its protein product is CATTEGLGQTSNQPQHF. The J gene is TRBJ1-5, the V gene TRBV2; D is possibly TRBD1 (6 bases). Germline CDR1 reads SNHLY; CDR2 reads FYNNEI. V dropped 10 bases and J dropped 0 bases, with 22 bases sitting between them. The CDR3 totals 17 residues.

V and J are TRBV14 and TRBJ2-2; 8 bases align to TRBD1. The trim removed 0 bases at V and 3 bases at J, leaving 12 bases unmatched. Germline assignment: CDR1 SGHDN and CDR2 FVKESK. The CDR3 runs 19 residues. The CDR3 DNA sequence: TGTGCCAGCAGCCAAGAAGGACAGGGCCTTCGATCATACACCGGGGAGCTGTTTTTT. Protein: CASSQEGQGLRSYTGELFF.

The CDR3, as DNA: TGTGCCAGCACCCCGGACTCGGGAAACACCATATATTTT. This translates into CASTPDSGNTIYF. J is TRBJ1-3 and V is TRBV3-1 (or the pseudogene TRBV3-2); D is undetermined. Germline CDR1 is LGHDT and CDR2 is YNNKEL (reference sequence). There are 13 residues in the CDR3. V was cut by 7 bases and J by 4 bases, with 11 bases left in between.